This T cell receptor beta chain appears in the sequencing data of a study of shared clonotypes between healthy human individuals. Unsorted samples relied on 89 million or so PBMCs, which served as the source of genomic DNA. The germline V gene has CDR1 SGHNT and CDR2 YENEEA. This CDR3 comprises 10 residues. Trimming removed 5 bases at V and 12 bases at J, with 7 bases between. Sequencing was performed on unsorted PBMC DNA using ten immunoSEQ deep assay plates. Method: immunoSEQ multiplex PCR; TCRdb's copy keeps in-frame clones and lacks some. The sample consists of some 510,000 clones, approximately 79% of them appearing once. Findings and limits, study-wide: The diversity represented, both genetic and in exposure history, was limited by few donors. Investigators collected only blood, and repertoires in tissues likely differ.

A few counts support this clone. Its cognate antigen is unknown. V and J are TRBV11-3 and TRBJ1-4, with D unclear. The TCR comes from a woman aged 35 to 49 in good health. Some clones in this sample may be carry-over from other donors' samples. The sequencing input was PBMCs. CDR3 in amino acids: CASSTYELFF. The CDR3, as DNA: TGTGCCAGCAGCACCTACGAACTGTTTTTT. Complete variable domain (other parts from reference TRBV11-3 and TRBJ1-4): EAGVVQSPRYKIIEKKQPVAFWCNPISGHNTLYWYLQNLGQGPELLIRYENEEAVDDSQLPKDRFSAERLKGVDSTLKIQPAELGDSAVYLCASSTYELFFGSGTQLSVL.